This T cell receptor (beta chain) was profiled in a study of blood T cells in healthy people across ages. Regarding the study as a whole: More naive CD4+ cells and higher diversity were found in long-lived than in aged donors.

Germline V gene data show CDR1 as DFQATT and CDR2 as SNEGSKA (reference sequence). Trimming pared 0 bases from V and 0 bases from J, leaving 12 bases between. The CDR3 contains 16 residues. Samples each had at least 5 micrograms of total RNA extracted. Using a J-beta primer mix together with a sample-barcoded 5' primer, a second PCR was run for roughly 6 to 12 cycles. TCRdb reprocessed the 5' RACE reads via MiXCR and lists one record per CDR3 protein. The sample includes around 1,700,000 distinct CDR3 sequences, 28% of them seen just once. This clonotype was seen a handful of times. Its antigen is currently unknown.

The chain uses TRBV20-1 and TRBJ2-1; maybe TRBD2 (6 bases). Sequenced material: blood. This TCR came from a woman between 25 and 40 years old in good health. The CDR3 sequence: CSARDELASSYNEQFF. CDR3 DNA: TGCAGTGCTAGAGATGAGCTAGCGAGCTCCTACAATGAGCAGTTCTTC.